These 28 T cell receptor beta chains were all obtained from the same sample, sequenced in a study of cytomegalovirus exposure and HLA in healthy donors. The PCR used 60 Vbeta and 13 Jbeta primers. Profiled with immunoSEQ multiplex PCR; TCRdb holds only in-frame clones, not every one. The repertoire holds 130,000 or so clones, with around 78% as singletons. Sequencing was performed on PBMCs. These receptors were obtained from a woman aged 18 to 35 in good health and CMV-seronegative.

The chain joins TRBV18 to TRBJ2-1, with TRBD1 matching over 7 bases. This CDR3 is 15 amino acids long. CDR1 and CDR2 (germline): KGHSH, LQKENI. Germline trimming cut 4 bases from V and 2 bases from J; bases unmatched to any gene: 5. The CDR3 nucleotides read TGTGCCAGCTCACTATCCGGGACAGCCTACAATGAGCAGTTCTTC. Protein sequence: CASSLSGTAYNEQFF.

The CDR3 here is CASSSQGTEAFF. CDR3 nucleotides: TGTGCCAGCAGTTCCCAGGGTACTGAAGCTTTCTTT. The rearrangement links TRBV7-2 to TRBJ1-1; the D gene is possibly TRBD1 (5 bases). From germline, CDR1 is SGHTA and CDR2 FQGNSA. The CDR3 is 12 amino acids. Deletions cut 6 bases from V and 5 bases from J, with 10 bases between.

This chain uses TRBV6-5 with TRBJ1-4; D not resolved. Germline V gene lookup returns CDR1 MNHEY and CDR2 SVGAGI. Trimming took 0 bases from V and 7 from J, leaving 12 bases between them. This CDR3 comprises 15 residues. DNA of the CDR3: TGTGCCAGCAGTTACTCGGTCTTACATGGTGAAAAACTGTTTTTT. This sequence encodes CASSYSVLHGEKLFF.

V is TRBV9 and J is TRBJ1-1; 7 positions agree with TRBD1. J gave up 1 base and V 4 bases, and 7 bases lay outside the gene matches. The germline V gene has CDR1 SGDLS and CDR2 YYNGEE. The CDR3 sequence is 15 residues long. This CDR3 is CASSTSGTANTEAFF. Here the CDR3 DNA reads TGTGCCAGCAGCACCTCCGGGACAGCGAACACTGAAGCTTTCTTT.

The chain joins TRBV5-1 to TRBJ1-1, with 7 positions matching TRBD1. Germline-derived CDR1 and CDR2 are SGHRS and YFSETQ. The V and J ends lost 3 bases and 4 bases, in that order; junction bases with no gene match: 9. The CDR3 is made up of 15 amino acids. CDR3 region: CASSSQGGSSTEAFF. The CDR3 DNA reads as TGCGCCAGCAGCTCCCAGGGGGGAAGTTCCACTGAAGCTTTCTTT.

The chain uses TRBV7-8 and TRBJ1-1; 9 bases agree with TRBD1. V lost 3 bases, J lost 1 base, and 6 bases stayed unmatched. The CDR3 is 16 amino acids. Germline V CDR1 and CDR2: SGHVS, FQNEAQ. As DNA, the CDR3 is TGTGCCAGCAGCTTCAACAGGGGGCTGGCGAACACTGAAGCTTTCTTT. Protein: CASSFNRGLANTEAFF.

The V call is TRBV7-9, the J call TRBJ2-7; TRBD1 is a possible D gene (5 bases). Germline V gives CDR1 SEHNR, CDR2 FQNEAQ (reference sequence). The CDR3 runs to 13 residues. With 4 bases removed from V and 3 bases from J, the gap between germline ends came to 10 bases. CDR3 coding DNA: TGTGCCAGCAGCTCGGACAATTACTACGAGCAGTACTTC. Its protein product is CASSSDNYYEQYF.

J is TRBJ2-1 and V is TRBV7-2; D is unclear. The CDR3 totals 12 residues. V dropped 3 bases and J dropped 6 bases, with 6 bases sitting between them. Germline lookup yields CDR1 SGHTA and CDR2 FQGNSA. CDR3 in amino acids: CASSFRANEQFF. CDR3 nucleotides: TGTGCCAGCAGCTTTAGAGCCAATGAGCAGTTCTTC.

The chain links TRBV6-5 to TRBJ1-2; maybe TRBD1 (5 bases). The CDR3 runs to 15 residues. The V and J ends lost 5 bases and 4 bases respectively, with 17 bases between them. Germline loops: CDR1 MNHEY, CDR2 SVGAGI. CDR3 amino acids: CASSPRQFAGYGYTF. CDR3 coding DNA: TGTGCCAGCAGTCCCCGACAGTTCGCTGGCTATGGCTACACCTTC.

The chain recombines TRBV27 with TRBJ1-5; D not resolved. Germline CDR1 MNHEY, CDR2 SMNVEV (reference sequence). Trimming left V 5 bases short and J 2 bases short, with 22 bases between. The CDR3 has 18 residues. Here the CDR3 reads CASSPSGDMISGNQPQHF. The CDR3 DNA reads TGTGCCAGCAGTCCCTCCGGGGATATGATATCTGGCAATCAGCCCCAGCATTTT.

The chain uses TRBV25-1 and TRBJ2-7; the D is unclear. The CDR3 is 13 residues long. Germline CDR1 reads MGHDK; CDR2 reads SYGVNS. The V end was cut by 4 bases, the J end by 2 bases, with 9 bases between. The CDR3 protein is CASSVGATYEQYF. The DNA of the CDR3 is TGTGCCAGCAGTGTTGGAGCTACCTACGAGCAGTACTTC.

The chain employs TRBV7-9 and TRBJ2-7; tentatively, D is TRBD1 (6 bases). Trimming shortened V by 3 bases and J by 3 bases, and 9 bases separated the two germline ends. In germline, CDR1 is SEHNR, CDR2 FQNEAQ (reference sequence). The CDR3 covers 13 residues. The CDR3 DNA reads TGTGCCAGCAGCTTGGGGGACATCTACGAGCAGTACTTC. This codes for CASSLGDIYEQYF.

The chain links TRBV27 to TRBJ2-5; a possible D gene is TRBD2 (5 bases). V was clipped by 6 bases and J by 7 bases, with 15 bases between them. The CDR3 consists of 13 residues. Germline lookup yields CDR1 MNHEY and CDR2 SMNVEV (reference sequence). The CDR3 DNA is TGTGCCAGCAGCGTTGGACTGGACGGGACCCAGTACTTC. It is translated as CASSVGLDGTQYF.

This chain joins TRBV4-1 and TRBJ2-7; D is unresolved. The CDR3 is made up of 15 amino acids. Germline loops: CDR1 MGHRA, CDR2 YSYEKL. V was pared by 3 bases and J by 0 bases, with 12 bases between. CDR3 residues: CASSQQQHPSYEQYF. The CDR3 nucleotides read TGCGCCAGCAGCCAGCAACAGCACCCCTCCTACGAGCAGTACTTC.

The V call is TRBV29-1, the J call TRBJ2-7; 9 bases are shared with TRBD1. The J segment lost 5 bases and the V segment lost 3 bases, leaving 8 bases of the junction unmatched. Germline V gene data show CDR1 as SQVTM and CDR2 as ANQGSEA. The CDR3 spans 14 residues. This CDR3 reads CSVEAGQGFHEQYF. For the CDR3, the DNA is TGCAGCGTTGAGGCGGGACAGGGTTTCCACGAGCAGTACTTC.

This clone showed up just a few times. The chain has TRBV4-1 and TRBJ1-3; no firm D call. Germline V gene lookup returns CDR1 MGHRA and CDR2 YSYEKL. Trimming removed 4 bases from V and 0 bases from J, with 10 bases in between. CDR3 length equals 15 residues. The CDR3 is CASSPLGASGNTIYF. In DNA, the CDR3 is TGCGCCAGCAGCCCACTAGGAGCCTCTGGAAACACCATATATTTT.

The rearrangement uses TRBV7-6 and TRBJ2-3; no definite D call. CDR3 length: 13 amino acids. Trimming removed 5 bases at V and 3 bases at J, with 9 bases between. CDR1 and CDR2 from the germline V gene are SGHVS and FNYEAQ. The CDR3 nucleotides read TGTGCCAGCAGCCCACAGTTAACAGATACGCAGTATTTT. Translating it yields CASSPQLTDTQYF.

J is TRBJ2-7 and V is TRBV10-3, with 10 bases identical to TRBD2. This CDR3 has 13 residues. Germline values: CDR1 ENHRY, CDR2 SYGVKD. Trimming cost V 6 bases and J 3 bases; bases outside gene matches: 2. The CDR3 here is CAIRASGSYEQYF. The CDR3 nucleotides read TGTGCCATCAGGGCTAGCGGGAGCTACGAGCAGTACTTC.

The chain combines TRBV5-5 with TRBJ2-1, with a possible D match to TRBD1 (5 bases). CDR3 length: 14 residues. CDR1 is SGHKS, CDR2 YYEKEE, per germline (reference sequence). Trimming removed 5 bases at V and 1 base at J, with 10 bases between. In DNA form, the CDR3 reads TGTGCCAGCAGGATTCCAGGGTCCTACAATGAGCAGTTCTTC. Protein product: CASRIPGSYNEQFF.

The chain uses TRBV11-2 and TRBJ1-3; the D is unclear. Germline-derived CDR1 and CDR2 are SGHAT and FQNNGV. The V and J ends lost 2 bases and 1 base respectively, with 12 bases between them. This CDR3 has 16 residues. The CDR3 coding sequence is TGTGCCAGCAGCTTACTATCCGCGAGGTCTGGAAACACCATATATTTT. Its protein is CASSLLSARSGNTIYF.

The rearrangement links TRBV12-5 to TRBJ2-7; weak D call: TRBD1 (5 bases). CDR3 length: 13 amino acids. Germline loops: CDR1 LGHNT, CDR2 FRNRAP. V was cut by 1 base and J by 7 bases, with 11 bases left in between. In DNA form, the CDR3 reads TGTGCTAGTGGTTTGGGCTTACAGGTAGAGCAGTACTTC. Translating it yields CASGLGLQVEQYF.

In this sample, this clone turned up a few times. V usage is TRBV7-9 and J usage is TRBJ1-1; D perhaps matches TRBD1 (5 bases). V gave up 7 bases and J gave up 1 base, with 10 bases separating them. Germline V CDR1 and CDR2: SEHNR, FQNEAQ (reference sequence). CDR3 length: 13 residues. CDR3 sequence reads: CASTNQGNTEAFF. The CDR3 DNA is TGTGCCAGCACAAACCAGGGGAACACTGAAGCTTTCTTT.

V usage is TRBV25-1 and J usage is TRBJ2-7; 10 bases match TRBD2. Germline V lookup: CDR1 MGHDK, CDR2 SYGVNS. The V and J ends lost 2 bases and 2 bases, in that order; junction bases with no gene match: 3. The CDR3 has 15 amino acids. The CDR3 protein is CASSETSGITYEQYF. The CDR3, as DNA: TGTGCCAGCAGTGAAACTAGCGGGATCACCTACGAGCAGTACTTC.

This chain uses TRBV7-8 with TRBJ1-1; D is perhaps TRBD1 (5 bases). Germline V gene data show CDR1 as SGHVS and CDR2 as FQNEAQ. Trimming took 4 bases from V and 5 from J, leaving 17 bases between them. This CDR3 is built from 15 residues. The CDR3: CASSSRMGGTTEAFF. The CDR3 DNA reads as TGTGCCAGCAGCTCCAGAATGGGAGGGACGACTGAAGCTTTCTTT.

This clone came up a few times. The rearrangement joins TRBV29-1 to TRBJ2-1, with TRBD2 matching 8 bases. The junction had 9 bases not matched to a gene; V was cut back by 0 bases and J by 8 bases. The CDR3 runs 15 residues. Germline V CDR1 and CDR2: SQVTM, ANQGSEA. The CDR3 bases are TGCAGCGTTGAAGATCGTGCAGCGGGAGTGGATGAGCAGTTCTTC. The encoded protein is CSVEDRAAGVDEQFF.

The chain uses TRBV5-1 and TRBJ2-1; 11 bases fit TRBD2. Trimming took 4 bases from V and 3 from J; bases not matched to a gene: 3. The CDR3 extends over 15 amino acids. The germline V gene has CDR1 SGHRS and CDR2 YFSETQ. The CDR3 DNA is TGCGCCAGCAGCAAGACTAGCGGGGACTACAATGAGCAGTTCTTC. Translated: CASSKTSGDYNEQFF.

A word on this clone: Germline and junction disagree at one end, which may indicate a read error. This chain connects TRBV9 to TRBJ1-1, with TRBD1 as a possible D gene (5 bases). This CDR3 contains 15 residues. CDR1 and CDR2 from the germline V gene are SGDLS and YYNGEE. For the CDR3, the DNA is TGCGCCAGCAGCGTAGGGGAGACGATGAACACTGAAGCTTTCTTT. Protein product: CASSVGETMNTEAFF.

The rearrangement uses TRBV25-1 and TRBJ1-4; D gene ambiguous. The V end lost 3 bases, the J end lost 8 bases, and 13 bases lay between the germline ends. The CDR3 runs to 14 residues. CDR1 is MGHDK and CDR2 is SYGVNS in the germline V gene. In DNA, the CDR3 is TGTGCCAGCAGTGACCTGGGAGAGGTAGAAAAACTGTTTTTT. Encoded protein: CASSDLGEVEKLFF. The entire variable domain, with the rest obtained from reference TRBV25-1 and TRBJ1-4, is as follows: EADIYQTPRYLVIGTGKKITLECSQTMGHDKMYWYQQDPGMELHLIHYSYGVNSTEKGDLSSESTVSRIRTEHFPLTLESARPSHTSQYLCASSDLGEVEKLFFGSGTQLSVL.